What follows are 8 T cell receptor beta chains derived from one specimen sequenced in a study of blood T cell repertoires in COVID-19. The method was immunoSEQ multiplex PCR; TCRdb's version includes in-frame clones alone and lacks a portion of them. The sample contains under 13,000 clones, 75% to 90% of which appear only once. Material for sequencing was peripheral blood. The receptors here all came from a man in his 70s with active COVID-19.

The V call is TRBV2, the J call TRBJ2-3; 8 nucleotides align to TRBD1. After removal of 8 bases from V and 3 bases from J, the junction contained 7 bases not matched to a gene. CDR1 is SNHLY, CDR2 FYNNEI, per germline. This CDR3 is 14 amino acids long. CDR3 in amino acids: CASRRTGITDTQYF. DNA of the CDR3: TGTGCCAGCCGACGGACAGGGATTACAGATACGCAGTATTTT.

This sequence joins TRBV9 and TRBJ2-1; D may be TRBD1 (6 bases). The V gene lost 0 bases and the J gene lost 9 bases, with 10 bases spanning the gap. This CDR3 region has 13 residues. Germline lookup yields CDR1 SGDLS and CDR2 YYNGEE. CDR3 nucleotides: TGTGCCAGCAGCGTAGACACAGGGTTTGAGCAGTTCTTC. Translating gives CASSVDTGFEQFF.

The DNA of the CDR3 is TGTGCCAGCAGCAACGGTCCGGGACTAGGGAGCACAGATACGCAGTATTTT. It translates to CASSNGPGLGSTDTQYF. V usage is TRBV7-9 and J usage is TRBJ2-3, with 8 bases lining up with TRBD2. The V segment lost 5 bases and the J segment 0 bases; nucleotides outside the gene matches: 10. Germline loops: CDR1 SEHNR, CDR2 FQNEAQ (reference sequence). This CDR3 is 17 amino acids long.

The rearrangement uses TRBV27 and TRBJ2-7, with TRBD1 matching 7 bases. The V segment lost 6 bases and the J segment 9 bases; nucleotides outside the gene matches: 14. Germline V CDR1 and CDR2: MNHEY, SMNVEV (reference sequence). CDR3 length: 14 residues. The DNA of the CDR3 is TGTGCCAGCAGAGCTTCCGGGACAGACCGGGGGCAGTACTTC. Translating it yields CASRASGTDRGQYF.

This chain joins TRBV5-1 and TRBJ2-1; D possibly corresponds to TRBD1 (6 bases). Germline V gene data show CDR1 as SGHRS and CDR2 as YFSETQ. Trimming took off 2 bases at V and 10 bases at J, with 16 bases between the two ends. This CDR3 comprises 14 residues. The CDR3 region is CASSLGGWDVEQFF. The DNA of the CDR3 is TGCGCCAGCAGCTTAGGGGGATGGGACGTCGAGCAGTTCTTC.

This sequence joins TRBV10-2 and TRBJ2-6; 7 nucleotides agree with TRBD1. This CDR3 spans 17 amino acids. The V gene's germline CDR1 is WSHSY and CDR2 SAAADI. With 0 bases clipped from V and 1 base from J, the junction kept 3 bases outside the gene matches. DNA for the CDR3: TGCGCCAGCAGTGAGTCAGGGGGCGCGTCTGGGGCCAACGTCCTGACTTTC. Translating gives CASSESGGASGANVLTF.

This chain connects TRBV6-6 to TRBJ1-6, with D perhaps TRBD1 (5 bases). Germline CDR1 is MNHNY and CDR2 is SVGAGI (reference sequence). The length of the CDR3 is 16 residues. V shed 4 bases and J shed 0 bases, with 10 bases lying between them. The chain's CDR3 is CASSWTYLSYNSPLHF. As DNA, the CDR3 is TGTGCCAGCAGTTGGACATATCTCTCCTATAATTCACCCCTCCACTTT.

In DNA form, the CDR3 reads TGCGCCAGCAGCCAAGACGGGGGGACTGAAGCTTTCTTT. It is translated as CASSQDGGTEAFF. The rearrangement joins TRBV4-3 to TRBJ1-1; D perhaps matches TRBD1 (5 bases). V was clipped by 0 bases and J by 5 bases, with 7 bases between them. The CDR3 loop spans 13 amino acids. CDR1 is LGHNA and CDR2 is YSLEER in the germline V gene.